This T cell receptor beta chain came from a study of control samples from healthy donors and cancer patients. The CDR3 is made up of 15 amino acids. The junction had 5 bases not matched to a gene; V was cut back by 2 bases and J by 7 bases. Germline-derived CDR1 and CDR2 are SGHAT and FQNNGV. Assay used: immunoSEQ multiplex PCR; TCRdb lists only in-frame clones, some missing. The sample lists tens of thousands of clones; roughly 89% were seen once. The V and J genes are TRBV11-2 and TRBJ2-1; 10 bases map to TRBD2. The specimen sequenced was blood. The clonotype comes from a man between 45 and 60 years old in good health. The CDR3 DNA follows: TGTGCCAGCAGCTTATGGTCTAGCGGGGGTAATGAGCAGTTCTTC. It translates to CASSLWSSGGNEQFF. The whole variable domain, filled in from reference TRBV11-2 and TRBJ2-1, reads EAGVAQSPRYKIIEKRQSVAFWCNPISGHATLYWYQQILGQGPKLLIQFQNNGVVDDSQLPKDRFSAERLKGVDSTLKIQPAKLEDSAVYLCASSLWSSGGNEQFFGPGTRLTVL.